Sequencing of this TCR beta chain was carried out in a study of blood T cell repertoires in COVID-19. Turning to the study itself: PBMCs, B-cell-depleted T cells, or T cells provided the cDNA or gDNA that made up the material.

Cohorts were based on clinical histories the participants reported. Two negative PCRs, clearance, or symptom resolution characterized the recovered Cohort 3 donors. As processed by the authors: Amplification of reference gene primers provided the estimated nucleated cell counts. Sequenced by immunoSEQ multiplex PCR; TCRdb stores in-frame clones only, minus some. V and J calls and clone size are given by that table; D and trimming were obtained from the DNA. The sample includes approximately 300,000 clones, about 92% of them seen just once. The CDR3 extends over 19 amino acids. With V trimmed by 2 bases and J by 2 bases, 12 bases remained unmatched. Germline V gene lookup returns CDR1 MDHEN and CDR2 SYDVKM.

Sequencing input: PBMCs or T cells enriched from blood (not recorded which). This TCR derives from a woman aged 30 to 39 who had recovered from COVID-19. The rearrangement uses TRBV28 and TRBJ2-7, with TRBD2 matching over 13 bases. The CDR3 nucleotides are TGTGCCAGCAGTTTACCGTGGGGGACTAGCGGGGTCTTCACCTACGAGCAGTACTTC. The encoded protein is CASSLPWGTSGVFTYEQYF.